The present entry profiles one T cell receptor beta chain with its context. No antigen is known for it. This record belongs to a study of T cells in Graves' hyperthyroidism and ophthalmopathy. Patients affected by ophthalmopathy presented a Clinical Activity Score of at least 3, a NOSPECS grade of at least 4, and disease duration below 3 months. Diagnoses were made from clinical symptoms, serum measures (thyroxine and TRAb), thyroid ultrasound and orbital computed tomography. Authors of the study amplified TCR beta CDR3 regions from RNA transcripts. The primer set for the first-round RT-PCR of the TCR CDR3 was HTBI. MiXCR, applied by TCRdb to the multiplex PCR reads, yields one record per CDR3 protein. This table holds some 490,000 distinct CDR3 sequences, about 20% found once. Germline values: CDR1 SNHLY, CDR2 FYNNEI. J lost 1 base, V lost 6 bases, and 5 bases had no gene match. The CDR3 loop spans 14 amino acids.

General study points: Stable hyperthyroidism was separated from ophthalmopathy by a model based on 13 V-J features. Also found in blood were most expanded thyroid clonotypes above 0.001.

The TCR originated in a woman in her 70s with Graves' ophthalmopathy. J is TRBJ1-2 and V is TRBV2; 7 positions agree with TRBD1. Sequencing used blood. The DNA for the CDR3 is TGTGCCAGCAGAGGGGACAGCATTAACTATGGCTACACCTTC. It yields the protein CASRGDSINYGYTF.